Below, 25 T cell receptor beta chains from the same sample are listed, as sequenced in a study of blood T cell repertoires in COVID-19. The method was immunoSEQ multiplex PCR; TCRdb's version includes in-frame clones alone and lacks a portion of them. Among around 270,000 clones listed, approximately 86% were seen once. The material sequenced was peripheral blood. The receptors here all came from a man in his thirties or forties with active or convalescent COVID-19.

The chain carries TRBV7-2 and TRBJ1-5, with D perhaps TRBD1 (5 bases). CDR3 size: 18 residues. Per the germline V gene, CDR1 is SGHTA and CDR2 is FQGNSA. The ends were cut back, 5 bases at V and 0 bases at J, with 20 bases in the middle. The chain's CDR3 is CASSPSTGGRFSNQPQHF. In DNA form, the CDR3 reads TGTGCCAGCAGCCCCTCGACTGGGGGGAGGTTTAGCAATCAGCCCCAGCATTTT.

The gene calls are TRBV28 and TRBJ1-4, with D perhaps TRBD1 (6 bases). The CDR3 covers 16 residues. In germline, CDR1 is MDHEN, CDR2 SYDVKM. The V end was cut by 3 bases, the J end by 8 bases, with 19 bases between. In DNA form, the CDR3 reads TGTGCCAGCAGTTTGACAACCCAAGGGGGAAGCGAAAAACTGTTTTTT. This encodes CASSLTTQGGSEKLFF. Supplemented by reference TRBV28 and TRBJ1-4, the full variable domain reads DVKVTQSSRYLVKRTGEKVFLECVQDMDHENMFWYRQDPGLGLRLIYFSYDVKMKEKGDIPEGYSVSREKKERFSLILESASTNQTSMYLCASSLTTQGGSEKLFFGSGTQLSVL.

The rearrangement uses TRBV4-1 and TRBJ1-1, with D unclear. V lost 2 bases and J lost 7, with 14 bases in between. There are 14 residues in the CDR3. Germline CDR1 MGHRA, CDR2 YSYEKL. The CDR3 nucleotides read TGCGCCAGCAGCCAAATGGGGAGCGGGAATGAAGCTTTCTTT. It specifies CASSQMGSGNEAFF.

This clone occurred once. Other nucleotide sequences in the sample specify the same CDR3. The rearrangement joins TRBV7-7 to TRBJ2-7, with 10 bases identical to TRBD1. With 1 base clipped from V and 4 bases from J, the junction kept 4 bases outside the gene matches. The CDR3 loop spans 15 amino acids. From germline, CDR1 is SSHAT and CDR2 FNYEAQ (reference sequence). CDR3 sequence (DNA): TGTGCCAGCAGCTTAGGGGACAGGGGCTCGTACGAGCAGTACTTC. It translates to CASSLGDRGSYEQYF.

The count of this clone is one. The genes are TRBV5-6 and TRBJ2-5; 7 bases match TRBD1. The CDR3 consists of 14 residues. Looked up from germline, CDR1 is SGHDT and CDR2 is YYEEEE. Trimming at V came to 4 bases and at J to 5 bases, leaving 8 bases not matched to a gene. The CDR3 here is CASSASTGHETQYF. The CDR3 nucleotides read TGTGCCAGCAGCGCATCGACAGGGCACGAGACCCAGTACTTC.

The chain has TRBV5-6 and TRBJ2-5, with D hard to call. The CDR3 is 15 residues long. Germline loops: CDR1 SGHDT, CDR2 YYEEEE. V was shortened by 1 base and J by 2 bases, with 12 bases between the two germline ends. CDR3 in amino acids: CASSLFSAGQETQYF. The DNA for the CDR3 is TGTGCCAGCAGCTTGTTTTCCGCCGGGCAAGAGACCCAGTACTTC. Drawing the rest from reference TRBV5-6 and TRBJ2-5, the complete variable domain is DAGVTQSPTHLIKTRGQQVTLRCSPKSGHDTVSWYQQALGQGPQFIFQYYEEEERQRGNFPDRFSGHQFPNYSSELNVNALLLGDSALYLCASSLFSAGQETQYFGPGTRLLVL.

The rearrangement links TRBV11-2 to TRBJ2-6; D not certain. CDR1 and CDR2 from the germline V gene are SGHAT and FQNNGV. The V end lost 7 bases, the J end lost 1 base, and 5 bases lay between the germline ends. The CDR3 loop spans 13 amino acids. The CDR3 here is CASTTSGANVLTF. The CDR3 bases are TGTGCCAGCACCACTTCTGGGGCCAACGTCCTGACTTTC. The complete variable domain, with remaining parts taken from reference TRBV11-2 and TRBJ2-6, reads EAGVAQSPRYKIIEKRQSVAFWCNPISGHATLYWYQQILGQGPKLLIQFQNNGVVDDSQLPKDRFSAERLKGVDSTLKIQPAKLEDSAVYLCASTTSGANVLTFGAGSRLTVL.

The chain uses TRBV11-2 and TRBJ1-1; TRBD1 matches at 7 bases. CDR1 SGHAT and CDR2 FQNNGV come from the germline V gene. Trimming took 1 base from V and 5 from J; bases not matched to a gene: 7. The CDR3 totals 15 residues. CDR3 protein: CASSLVEGAWTEAFF. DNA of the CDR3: TGTGCCAGCAGCTTAGTTGAGGGGGCATGGACTGAAGCTTTCTTT.

The CDR3 reads CASRGQGATEAFF. CDR3 in DNA: TGCGCCAGCAGAGGACAGGGCGCTACTGAAGCTTTCTTT. The chain recombines TRBV5-1 with TRBJ1-1; 8 nucleotides match TRBD1. Trimming cost V 5 bases and J 5 bases; bases outside gene matches: 5. In germline, CDR1 is SGHRS, CDR2 YFSETQ. The CDR3 has 13 amino acids.

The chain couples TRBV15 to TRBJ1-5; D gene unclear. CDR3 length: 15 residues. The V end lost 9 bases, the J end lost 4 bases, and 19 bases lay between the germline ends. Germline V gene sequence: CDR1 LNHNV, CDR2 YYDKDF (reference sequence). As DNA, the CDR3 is TGTGCCACTTACGAACCGGGATTCCTGAATCAGCCCCAGCATTTT. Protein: CATYEPGFLNQPQHF.

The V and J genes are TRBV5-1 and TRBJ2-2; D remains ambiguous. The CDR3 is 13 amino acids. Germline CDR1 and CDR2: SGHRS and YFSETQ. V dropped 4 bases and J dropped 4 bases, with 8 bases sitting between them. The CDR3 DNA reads TGCGCCAGCAGCGCTAACCCCACCGGGGAGCTGTTTTTT. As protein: CASSANPTGELFF. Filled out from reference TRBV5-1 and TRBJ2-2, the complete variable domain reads KAGVTQTPRYLIKTRGQQVTLSCSPISGHRSVSWYQQTPGQGLQFLFEYFSETQRNKGNFPGRFSGRQFSNSRSEMNVSTLELGDSALYLCASSANPTGELFFGEGSRLTVL.

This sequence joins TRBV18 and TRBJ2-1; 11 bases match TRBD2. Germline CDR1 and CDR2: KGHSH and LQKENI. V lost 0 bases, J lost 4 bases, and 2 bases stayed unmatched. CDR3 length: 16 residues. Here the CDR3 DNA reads TGTGCCAGCTCACCACCGGGACTAGCGGTGTACAATGAGCAGTTCTTC. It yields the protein CASSPPGLAVYNEQFF.

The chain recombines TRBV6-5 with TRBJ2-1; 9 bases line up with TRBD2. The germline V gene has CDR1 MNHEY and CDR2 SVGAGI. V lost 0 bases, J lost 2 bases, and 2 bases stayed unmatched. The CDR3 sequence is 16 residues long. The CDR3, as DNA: TGTGCCAGCAGTTACTCGAGACTAGCGGCCTACAATGAGCAGTTCTTC. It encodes CASSYSRLAAYNEQFF.

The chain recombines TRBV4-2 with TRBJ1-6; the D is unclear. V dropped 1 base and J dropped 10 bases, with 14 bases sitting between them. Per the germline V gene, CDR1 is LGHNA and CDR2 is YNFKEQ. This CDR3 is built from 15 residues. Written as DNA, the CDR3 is TGTGCCAGCAGCCAAGTAGTATCCGGGGAATCACCCCTCCACTTT. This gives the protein CASSQVVSGESPLHF.

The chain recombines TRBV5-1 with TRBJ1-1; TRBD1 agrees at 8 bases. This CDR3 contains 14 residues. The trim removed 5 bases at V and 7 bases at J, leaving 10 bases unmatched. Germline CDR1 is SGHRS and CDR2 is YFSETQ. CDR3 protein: CASRAGGVLREAFF. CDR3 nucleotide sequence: TGCGCCAGCAGGGCAGGGGGCGTGCTTCGTGAAGCTTTCTTT.

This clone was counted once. The CDR3 DNA reads as TGTGCCAGCCGAAGTGGGCAGGGGGACGAGCAGTACTTC. Translation gives CASRSGQGDEQYF. The chain is built from TRBV27 and TRBJ2-7; 7 bases align to TRBD1. There are 13 residues in the CDR3. V trimming: 8 bases; J trimming: 5 bases; junction bases outside the gene matches: 9. Germline CDR1 is MNHEY and CDR2 is SMNVEV (reference sequence).

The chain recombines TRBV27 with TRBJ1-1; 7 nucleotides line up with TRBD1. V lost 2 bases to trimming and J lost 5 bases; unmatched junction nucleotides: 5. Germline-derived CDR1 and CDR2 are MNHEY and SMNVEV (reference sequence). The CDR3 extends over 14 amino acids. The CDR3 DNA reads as TGTGCCAGCAGTTTAGAAGGGACAGTAACTGAAGCTTTCTTT. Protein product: CASSLEGTVTEAFF.

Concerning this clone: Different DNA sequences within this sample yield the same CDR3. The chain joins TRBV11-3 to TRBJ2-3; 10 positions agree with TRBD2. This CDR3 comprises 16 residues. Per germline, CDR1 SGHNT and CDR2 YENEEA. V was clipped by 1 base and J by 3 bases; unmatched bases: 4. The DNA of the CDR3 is TGTGCCAGCAGCTTAGGAGCTAGCGGGGGAACAGATACGCAGTATTTT. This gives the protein CASSLGASGGTDTQYF.

CDR3 region: CASSFRAGELFF. Written as DNA, the CDR3 is TGTGCCAGCAGTTTCCGGGCCGGGGAGCTGTTTTTT. This chain joins TRBV12-3 or TRBV12-4 and TRBJ2-2; D ambiguous. The CDR3 totals 12 residues. V was shortened by 3 bases and J by 6 bases, with 5 bases between the two germline ends.

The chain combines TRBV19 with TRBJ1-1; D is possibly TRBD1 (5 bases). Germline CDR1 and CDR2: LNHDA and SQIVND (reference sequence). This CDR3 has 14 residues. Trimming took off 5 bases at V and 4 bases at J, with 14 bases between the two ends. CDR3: CASSRPGQGTEAFF. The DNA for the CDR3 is TGTGCCAGTAGTCGCCCAGGGCAGGGCACTGAAGCTTTCTTT.

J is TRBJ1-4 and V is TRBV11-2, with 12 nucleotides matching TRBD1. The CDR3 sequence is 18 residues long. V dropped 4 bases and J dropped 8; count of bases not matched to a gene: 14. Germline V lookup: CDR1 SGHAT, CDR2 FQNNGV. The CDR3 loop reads CASSSAPGQGARMEKLFF. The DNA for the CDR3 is TGTGCCAGCAGCTCCGCTCCGGGACAGGGGGCTAGGATGGAAAAACTGTTTTTT.

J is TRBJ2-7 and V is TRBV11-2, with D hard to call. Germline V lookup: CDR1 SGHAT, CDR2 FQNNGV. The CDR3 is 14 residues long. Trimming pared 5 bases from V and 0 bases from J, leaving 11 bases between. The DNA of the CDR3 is TGTGCCAGCAGCCGAAGCCTAAGCTCCTACGAGCAGTACTTC. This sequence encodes CASSRSLSSYEQYF.

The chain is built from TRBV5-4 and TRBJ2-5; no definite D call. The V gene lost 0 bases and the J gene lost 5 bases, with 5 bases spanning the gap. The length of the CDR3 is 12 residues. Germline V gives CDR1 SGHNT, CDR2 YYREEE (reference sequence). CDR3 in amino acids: CASSLDRETQYF. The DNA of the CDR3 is TGTGCCAGCAGCTTGGATCGGGAGACCCAGTACTTC.

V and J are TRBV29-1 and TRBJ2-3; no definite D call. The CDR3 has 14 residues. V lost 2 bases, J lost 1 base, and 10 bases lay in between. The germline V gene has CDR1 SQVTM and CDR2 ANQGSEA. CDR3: CSVEPAGGTDTQYF. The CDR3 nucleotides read TGCAGCGTTGAACCCGCAGGCGGCACAGATACGCAGTATTTT.

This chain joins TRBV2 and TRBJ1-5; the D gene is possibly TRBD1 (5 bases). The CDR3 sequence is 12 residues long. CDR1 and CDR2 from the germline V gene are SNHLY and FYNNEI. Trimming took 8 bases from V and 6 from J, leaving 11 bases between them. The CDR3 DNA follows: TGTGCCAGCCGGGGGTTCGGTCAGCCCCAGCATTTT. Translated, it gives CASRGFGQPQHF.